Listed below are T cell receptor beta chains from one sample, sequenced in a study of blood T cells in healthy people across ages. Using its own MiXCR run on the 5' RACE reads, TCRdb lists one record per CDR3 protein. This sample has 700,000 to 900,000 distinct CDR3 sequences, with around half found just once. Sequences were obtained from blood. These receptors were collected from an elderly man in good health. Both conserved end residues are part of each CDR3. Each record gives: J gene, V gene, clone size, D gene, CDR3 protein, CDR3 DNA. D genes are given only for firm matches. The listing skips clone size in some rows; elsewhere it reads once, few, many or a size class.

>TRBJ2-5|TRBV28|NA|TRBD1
CASSYRTGGETQYF
TGTGCCAGCAGTTACCGGACAGGCGGGGAGACCCAGTACTTC
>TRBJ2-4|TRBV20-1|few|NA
CSARTDSPTRNIQYF
TGCAGTGCTAGAACAGACTCCCCCACTCGAAACATTCAGTACTTC
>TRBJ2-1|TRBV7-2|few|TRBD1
CASSDRDPYNEQFF
TGTGCCAGCAGCGACAGGGACCCCTACAATGAGCAGTTCTTC
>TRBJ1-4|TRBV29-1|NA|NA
CSVPGPTGLNEKLFF
TGCAGCGTCCCCGGTCCAACAGGGCTCAATGAAAAACTGTTTTTT
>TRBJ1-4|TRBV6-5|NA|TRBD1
CASSRTGGGNEKLFF
TGTGCCAGCAGCCGCACAGGGGGTGGGAATGAAAAACTGTTTTTT
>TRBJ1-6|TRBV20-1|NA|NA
CSAEQAPRLHF
TGCAGCGCGGAGCAGGCTCCTCGCCTCCACTTT
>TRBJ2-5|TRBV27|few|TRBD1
CASSNLLTGAYQETQYF
TGTGCCAGCAGCAATCTTCTGACAGGGGCGTACCAAGAGACCCAGTACTTC
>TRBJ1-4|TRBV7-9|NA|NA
CASSSPTDATNEKLFF
TGTGCCAGCAGCTCCCCGACAGACGCAACTAATGAAAAACTGTTTTTT
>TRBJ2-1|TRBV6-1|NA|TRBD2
CASSEISGGYNEQFF
TGTGCCAGCAGTGAAATTTCGGGAGGGTACAATGAGCAGTTCTTC
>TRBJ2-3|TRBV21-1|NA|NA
CASSNVIQEGRTDTQYF
TGTGCCAGCAGCAACGTAATCCAGGAGGGGAGGACAGATACGCAGTATTTT
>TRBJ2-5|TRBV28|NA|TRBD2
CASSSPGLAQETQYF
TGTGCCAGCAGTTCACCGGGACTAGCGCAAGAGACCCAGTACTTC
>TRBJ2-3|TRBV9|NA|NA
CASSPGETGRPDTQYF
TGTGCCAGCAGCCCAGGGGAGACAGGAAGGCCAGATACGCAGTATTTT
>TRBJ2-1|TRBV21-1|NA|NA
CASSKKLGVSGRDPVSNEQFF
TGTGCCAGCAGCAAAAAATTAGGGGTTAGCGGGAGGGATCCCGTGAGCAATGAGCAGTTCTTC
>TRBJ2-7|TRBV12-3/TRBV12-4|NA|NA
CASSRDNMGYEQYF
TGTGCCAGCAGTCGTGACAACATGGGTTACGAGCAGTACTTC
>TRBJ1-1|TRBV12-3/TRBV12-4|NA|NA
CASSLPRIIGTEAFF
TGTGCCAGCAGTTTACCGCGGATTATCGGCACTGAAGCTTTCTTT
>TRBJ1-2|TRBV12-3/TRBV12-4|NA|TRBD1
CASVGIDRVYGYTF
TGTGCCAGCGTAGGGATAGACAGGGTCTATGGCTACACCTTC
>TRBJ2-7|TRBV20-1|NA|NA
CSARGAEGYEQYF
TGCAGTGCTAGAGGGGCAGAGGGGTACGAGCAGTACTTC
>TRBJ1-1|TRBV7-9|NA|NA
CASSLRLGVANTEAFF
TGTGCCAGCAGCCTAAGGCTCGGGGTTGCGAACACTGAAGCTTTCTTT
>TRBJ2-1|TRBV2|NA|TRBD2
CASSVTSGIDEQFF
TGTGCCAGCAGTGTCACTAGCGGGATTGATGAGCAGTTCTTC
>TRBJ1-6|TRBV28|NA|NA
CASWGPSNSPLHF
TGTGCCAGCTGGGGACCCTCGAATTCACCCCTCCACTTT
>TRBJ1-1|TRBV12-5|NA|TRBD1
CASGLVVGGQGKTEAFF
TGTGCTAGTGGTTTGGTAGTTGGGGGACAGGGAAAAACTGAAGCTTTCTTT
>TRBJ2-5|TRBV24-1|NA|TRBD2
CATSTGTSGPERQYF
TGTGCCACCAGCACCGGGACTAGCGGTCCAGAGCGCCAGTACTTC
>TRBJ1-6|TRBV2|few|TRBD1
CASSDRGKGSPLHF
TGTGCCAGCAGCGACAGGGGGAAAGGTTCACCCCTCCACTTT
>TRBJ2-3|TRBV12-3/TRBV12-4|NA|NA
CATGVDTQYF
TGTGCCACCGGCGTAGATACGCAGTATTTT
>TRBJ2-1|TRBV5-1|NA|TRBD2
CASSFRSGSESYNEQFF
TGCGCCAGCAGCTTTCGGAGCGGGAGCGAATCCTACAATGAGCAGTTCTTC
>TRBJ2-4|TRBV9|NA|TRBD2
CASSVAGGSTENIQYF
TGTGCCAGCAGCGTAGCTGGCGGGAGCACGGAAAACATTCAGTACTTC
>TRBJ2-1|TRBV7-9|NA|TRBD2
CASSLVQLAGVNEQFF
TGTGCCAGCAGCTTAGTCCAACTAGCGGGAGTCAATGAGCAGTTCTTC
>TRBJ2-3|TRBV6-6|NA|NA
CASSYAKSKRYAYF
TGTGCCAGCAGTTACGCGAAAAGCAAGCGATACGCGTATTTT
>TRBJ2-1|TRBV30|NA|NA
CAWSFQVAGDALGNEQFF
TGTGCCTGGAGTTTCCAGGTGGCTGGGGACGCTCTTGGGAATGAGCAGTTCTTC
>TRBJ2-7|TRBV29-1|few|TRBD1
CSAIDRGRSYEQYF
TGCAGCGCCATTGACAGGGGGCGATCCTACGAGCAGTACTTC
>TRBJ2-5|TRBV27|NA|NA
CASTHRLGGETQYF
TGTGCCAGCACCCATAGACTAGGAGGAGAGACCCAGTACTTC
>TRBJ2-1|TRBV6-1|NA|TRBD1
CASSSGDRAYNEQFF
TGTGCCAGCAGTTCCGGGGACAGGGCCTACAATGAGCAGTTCTTC
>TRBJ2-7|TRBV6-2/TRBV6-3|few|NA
CASRDVSYEQYF
TGTGCCAGCAGGGACGTTTCCTACGAGCAGTACTTC
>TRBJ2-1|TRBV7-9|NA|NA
CASSLASSRGWANEQFF
TGTGCCAGCAGCTTAGCGTCCTCCCGGGGGTGGGCCAATGAGCAGTTCTTC
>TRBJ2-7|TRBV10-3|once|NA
CASGRTSYEQYF
TGTGCCAGTGGACGAACCTCCTACGAGCAGTACTTC
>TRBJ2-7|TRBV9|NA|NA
CASSVGYRATYEQYF
TGTGCCAGCAGCGTAGGATACAGGGCAACTTACGAGCAGTACTTC
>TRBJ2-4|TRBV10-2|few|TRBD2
CASSQPGLAELAKNIQYF
TGCGCCAGCAGTCAACCGGGACTAGCGGAACTAGCCAAAAACATTCAGTACTTC
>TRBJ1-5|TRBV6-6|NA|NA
CASSPGQGGLGNQPQHF
TGTGCCAGCAGCCCGGGTCAGGGAGGACTTGGCAATCAGCCCCAGCATTTT
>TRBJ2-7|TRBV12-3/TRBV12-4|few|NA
CASSLRGGNEQYF
TGTGCCAGCAGTTTAAGGGGGGGGAACGAGCAGTACTTC
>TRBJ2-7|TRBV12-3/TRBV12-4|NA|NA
CASREGASVYEQYF
TGTGCCAGCAGAGAAGGGGCTAGTGTCTACGAGCAGTACTTC